Included here is one T cell receptor beta chain sequence, with context. This clone was picked up a small number of times. The antigen it binds to is not known. No quality values exist for individual bases; no much larger clone is one base distant. The sample contains more than one DNA sequence encoding this CDR3. Participants in the prospective study were aged 18 to 89 years, lived in 20 to 30 United States geographic areas, and enrolled through a virtual design. In the prospective study, cohorts were assigned on the basis of participant-reported clinical history obtained from a screening survey and a study questionnaire. Recovered participants in ImmuneRACE Cohort 3 were defined as having two consecutive negative NP/OP PCR tests, clearance from a healthcare professional, or resolution of symptoms. In the prospective study, mobile phlebotomists collected whole blood, serum and a nasopharyngeal or oropharyngeal swab from each participant. Additional blood draws and questionnaires over a 2-month period could optionally be provided by prospective study participants. Before DNA extraction, prospective study blood samples were shipped either frozen or at room temperature.

The sample originates from a study of blood T cell repertoires in COVID-19 (dated by TCRdb to 2018 to 2021). Context from the whole study: Samples covering the acute and convalescent phases of COVID-19 were provided by collaborators in the United States, Italy and Spain. The sample metadata nearly always contained a de-identified subject ID, COVID-19 status, age in years and sex. The material from the prospective study consisted of cDNA or gDNA derived from T cells, B-cell-depleted T cells, or PBMCs. Deeply sampled blood TCRbeta repertoires from subjects exposed to, actively infected with, or recovered from COVID-19 were included in the dataset. The repertoires were made available in a free public database intended to serve as a resource for research on the immune response to SARS-CoV-2. HLA class I and class II types, where available, came from metadata supplied by the sample provider rather than from assay-based typing. The samples were drawn from the first 160 participants of the ongoing ImmuneRACE study and from roughly 1,300 subjects provided by 6 global collaborators. On the study overall, not on this receptor specifically: Clinical and demographic metadata were provided uncurated, with the amount varying by source and participant.

From its cysteine to its phenylalanine, the CDR3 spans 12 amino acids. Only the CDR3 portion is preserved as DNA: 36 bases, with reading frame beginning at the first base. From a lookup of the germline V gene (reference sequence), CDR1 and CDR2 are SEHNR and FQNEAQ. V is pruned by 5 bases and J by 4 bases, leaving 1 base of the junction without a gene match. TCRbeta CDR3 regions were amplified from genomic DNA using the immunoSEQ Assay, a bias-controlled multiplex PCR. The original pipeline was this. The number of nucleated cells in each sample was estimated by amplification of reference gene primers within the assay. To quantify the absolute abundance of each unique TCRbeta CDR3 rearrangement, sequence reads were collapsed and filtered. For each sample, productive Simpson clonality was calculated as the square root of Simpson's diversity index across productive rearrangements. TCRdb re-hosts the immuneACCESS table, in-frame sequences only. Its copies lack some clones; in the studies checked, an unresolved V gene accounts for under half of them, and the cause for the rest is not known. Clonal size and the V and J genes are those of that table, whereas D and trimming came from the DNA. The sample contains fewer than 400,000 clones, over 75% of them found a single time. Together, the top ten hold 4% to 5% of the sample.

This TCR came from a man in his thirties or forties who had recovered from COVID-19. The sequencing sample was made of PBMCs or T cells enriched from blood (not recorded which). The chain couples TRBV7-9 to TRBJ2-7, and TRBD2 matches 8 of the central bases. Here the CDR3 is given as CASSPGGYEQYF. The nucleotide sequence reads TGTGCCAGCAGCCCGGGGGGGTACGAGCAGTACTTC.